Below, one TCR beta chain is given with its context. Its antigen remains unidentified. Germline V CDR1 and CDR2: SGDLS, YYNGEE. CDR3 size: 15 residues. Unmatched junction bases numbered 8, after V lost 3 bases and J lost 9 bases. The authors ran the immunoSEQ assay, v3.0, at survey level. Generated by immunoSEQ multiplex PCR, the TCRdb table keeps only in-frame clones and is missing some. The sample consists of 20,000 or so clones, over 60% of them appearing once. The record originates from a study of long-term antiretroviral therapy in people with HIV. Study findings and constraints: Repertoires in HIV (unlike those of controls) had narrower CDR3 length ranges.

The origin of this receptor is a woman aged 45-65 years with HIV. Sequences were derived from unsorted PBMCs, sampled 0.5 years before starting antiretroviral therapy. The chain joins TRBV9 to TRBJ1-6; 8 nucleotides line up with TRBD1. CDR3 region: CASSGTQGATSPLHF. The CDR3 DNA follows: TGTGCCAGCAGCGGTACCCAGGGGGCGACTTCACCCCTCCACTTT.